The 11 T cell receptor beta chains given below trace back to one sample, sequenced in a study of blood T cell repertoires in COVID-19. Here immunoSEQ multiplex PCR was the method, and the copy in TCRdb shows in-frame clones only, minus some. This table has under 200,000 clones, approximately 85% appearing once. Sequenced input: peripheral blood. The receptors come from a woman at least 80 years old with acute or convalescent COVID-19.

CDR3 DNA: TGTGCCAGCAGTTCCGGGGATCAGAACATTCAGTACTTC. Its translation is CASSSGDQNIQYF. The V call is TRBV12-3 or TRBV12-4, the J call TRBJ2-4; weak D call: TRBD2 (5 bases). Trimming shortened V by 4 bases and J by 7 bases, and 11 bases separated the two germline ends. This CDR3 is 13 amino acids long.

The chain joins TRBV7-2 to TRBJ2-1; 13 bases line up with TRBD2. Germline CDR1 SGHTA, CDR2 FQGNSA. Losses at the gene ends were 6 bases for V and 8 bases for J; bases not matched to a gene: 7. This CDR3 contains 15 residues. The CDR3 nucleotides are TGTGCCAGCAGTTTCCGACTAGCGGGAGGCCATGAGCAGTTCTTC. This gives the protein CASSFRLAGGHEQFF.

This sequence joins TRBV6-2 or TRBV6-3 and TRBJ1-5; 7 nucleotides match TRBD1. Germline CDR1 MNHEY, CDR2 SVGEGT. The CDR3 is 16 residues long. Trimming at V came to 6 bases and at J to 6 bases, leaving 14 bases not matched to a gene. CDR3 loop: CASSERDQGGGQPQHF. CDR3 nucleotide sequence: TGTGCCAGCAGCGAAAGGGACCAGGGGGGCGGTCAGCCCCAGCATTTT.

The V and J genes are TRBV7-2 and TRBJ2-5; the D gene is possibly TRBD2 (5 bases). Germline CDR1 SGHTA, CDR2 FQGNSA. The CDR3 loop spans 13 amino acids. V was clipped by 4 bases and J by 4 bases, with 10 bases between them. The DNA of the CDR3 is TGTGCCAGCAGCTCCGGTCGGGGAGAGACCCAGTACTTC. Translating it yields CASSSGRGETQYF.

This sequence joins TRBV5-4 and TRBJ2-2; a weak D match, TRBD2 (6 bases). V was shortened by 4 bases and J by 5 bases, with 15 bases between the two germline ends. CDR1 is SGHNT and CDR2 is YYREEE in the germline V gene (reference sequence). The CDR3 length is 15 residues. In DNA, the CDR3 is TGTGCCAGCAGCGAGGGACTCCAAATTACCGGGGAGCTGTTTTTT. Amino acids: CASSEGLQITGELFF.

The gene calls are TRBV5-1 and TRBJ2-5; D ambiguous. V gave up 6 bases and J gave up 2 bases, with 17 bases separating them. The germline CDR1 and CDR2 sequences are SGHRS and YFSETQ. The CDR3 length is 15 residues. CDR3 protein: CASILQPRVQETQYF. In nucleotides, the CDR3 is TGCGCCAGCATACTCCAGCCTCGGGTTCAAGAGACCCAGTACTTC.

The chain combines TRBV2 with TRBJ1-3; D perhaps matches TRBD1 (5 bases). CDR3 length equals 14 residues. Germline CDR1 SNHLY, CDR2 FYNNEI. The V end lost 6 bases, the J end lost 11 bases, and 20 bases lay between the germline ends. The CDR3 spells CASSRTSVGGAIYF. The CDR3, as DNA: TGTGCCAGCAGCCGTACGAGCGTCGGGGGGGCCATATATTTT. Full variable domain (remainder filled in from reference TRBV2 and TRBJ1-3): EPEVTQTPSHQVTQMGQEVILRCVPISNHLYFYWYRQILGQKVEFLVSFYNNEISEKSEIFDDQFSVERPDGSNFTLKIRSTKLEDSAMYFCASSRTSVGGAIYFGEGSWLTVV.

This clone turned up a few times. At one of its ends the junction is not consistent with the germline gene, which may arise from a read error. V gene TRBV7-7 combines with J gene TRBJ2-5; 12 bases line up with TRBD2. Per germline, CDR1 SSHAT and CDR2 FNYEAQ (reference sequence). The CDR3 extends over 16 amino acids. The CDR3 region is CASSQTSGRPRETQYF. The CDR3 DNA sequence: TGTGCTAGCAGCCAGACTAGCGGGAGACCTCGGGAGACCCAGTACTTC.

The V call is TRBV29-1, the J call TRBJ1-2, with D perhaps matching TRBD1 (6 bases). The CDR3 is 14 residues long. CDR1 is SQVTM, CDR2 ANQGSEA, per germline. The V and J ends lost 8 bases and 4 bases respectively, with 20 bases between them. The CDR3 DNA reads TGCAGCACCCCTGAACAGGGTCGCAGCTATGGCTACACCTTC. It specifies CSTPEQGRSYGYTF.

This chain uses TRBV2 with TRBJ1-2; TRBD1 might be the D (5 bases). V shed 6 bases and J shed 4 bases, with 12 bases lying between them. Germline loops: CDR1 SNHLY, CDR2 FYNNEI. This CDR3 spans 13 amino acids. CDR3 sequence reads: CASSAGGFYGYTF. CDR3 coding DNA: TGTGCCAGCAGCGCCGGGGGATTCTATGGCTACACCTTC.

This chain uses TRBV18 with TRBJ2-4, with D perhaps matching TRBD1 (6 bases). CDR3 length: 14 residues. Trimming removed 3 bases at V and 2 bases at J, with 8 bases between. CDR1 and CDR2 from the germline V gene are KGHSH and LQKENI. CDR3 protein: CASSPGTPKNIQYF. CDR3 nucleotides: TGTGCCAGCTCACCCGGGACACCCAAAAACATTCAGTACTTC. Full variable domain (remainder filled in from reference TRBV18 and TRBJ2-4): NAGVMQNPRHLVRRRGQEARLRCSPMKGHSHVYWYRQLPEEGLKFMVYLQKENIIDESGMPKERFSAEFPKEGPSILRIQQVVRGDSAAYFCASSPGTPKNIQYFGAGTRLSVL.